The 19 T cell receptor beta chains given below trace back to one sample, sequenced in a study of blood T cell repertoires in COVID-19. Repertoires were generated with immunoSEQ multiplex PCR, while TCRdb's copy carries only in-frame clones and drops some. The sample contains approximately 160,000 clones, roughly nine tenths of which appear only once. The sample comprised PBMCs or T cells enriched from blood (not recorded which). The receptors come from a woman between 45 and 60 years old who had recovered from COVID-19.

Here the CDR3 DNA reads TGTGCCAGCAGCGTAAGCGCGGATCCCTACAATGAGCAGTTCTTC. Amino acids: CASSVSADPYNEQFF. The chain couples TRBV9 to TRBJ2-1; no definite D call. The V gene's germline CDR1 is SGDLS and CDR2 YYNGEE. The CDR3 runs to 15 residues. V was shortened by 1 base and J by 2 bases, with 10 bases between the two germline ends.

The rearrangement links TRBV5-4 to TRBJ2-7; TRBD2 matches 14 bases. CDR1 SGHNT and CDR2 YYREEE come from the germline V gene (reference sequence). This CDR3 spans 14 amino acids. V was clipped by 2 bases and J by 7 bases; unmatched bases: 2. The CDR3 DNA follows: TGTGCCAGCAGCTTTGGACTAGCGGGAGGTGAGCAGTACTTC. It encodes CASSFGLAGGEQYF.

This clone has only one observation. V usage is TRBV28 and J usage is TRBJ2-7, with D possibly matching TRBD1 (5 bases). This CDR3 is built from 16 residues. Germline V gene sequence: CDR1 MDHEN, CDR2 SYDVKM. Trimming pared 3 bases from V and 7 bases from J, leaving 22 bases between. The CDR3 DNA sequence: TGTGCCAGCAGTTTTGCGCCCGAAGACAGTTCTCGGGAGCAGTACTTC. Its translation is CASSFAPEDSSREQYF.

This chain uses TRBV7-9 with TRBJ1-2; tentatively, D is TRBD1 (6 bases). The CDR3 sequence is 14 residues long. The V end was cut by 5 bases, the J end by 8 bases, with 18 bases between. CDR1 is SEHNR and CDR2 is FQNEAQ in the germline V gene (reference sequence). In nucleotides, the CDR3 is TGTGCCAGCAGCCTCTCGACAGGCCAGTGGGGCTACACCTTC. It translates to CASSLSTGQWGYTF.

Here the CDR3 reads CASSQMAQNYEQYF. CDR3 DNA sequence: TGTGCCAGCAGCCAAATGGCCCAGAACTACGAGCAGTACTTC. V is TRBV4-2 and J is TRBJ2-7; D is unresolved. The CDR3 runs to 14 residues. V lost 2 bases, J lost 3 bases, and 11 bases lay in between. Germline V gene sequence: CDR1 LGHNA, CDR2 YNFKEQ.

J is TRBJ2-3 and V is TRBV2, with D unresolved. The V end was cut by 4 bases, the J end by 1 base, with 9 bases between. The length of the CDR3 is 14 residues. Germline values: CDR1 SNHLY, CDR2 FYNNEI. CDR3 bases: TGTGCCAGCAGTGTGAGTCCCGGCACAGATACGCAGTATTTT. It specifies CASSVSPGTDTQYF.

The chain's CDR3 is CASSFLEKLFF. CDR3 nucleotide sequence: TGTGCCAGCAGTTTCTTAGAAAAACTGTTTTTT. J is TRBJ1-4 and V is TRBV28; D is undetermined. The germline gives CDR1 MDHEN, CDR2 SYDVKM. V lost 3 bases and J 8 bases, leaving 4 bases between the germline ends. This CDR3 is 11 amino acids long.

The sample holds a few counts of this clone. This rearrangement joins TRBV7-9 to TRBJ2-3; 12 nucleotides match TRBD2. Germline CDR1 reads SEHNR; CDR2 reads FQNEAQ (reference sequence). CDR3 size: 16 residues. Germline trimming cut 6 bases from V and 2 bases from J; bases unmatched to any gene: 6. CDR3 coding DNA: TGTGCCAGCAGGCGAACTAGCGGGGGGTTCACAGATACGCAGTATTTT. Its translation is CASRRTSGGFTDTQYF.

The CDR3 bases are TGTGCCACCAGCGAGGGATGGATAGGGGGATACGAGCAGTACTTC. Amino acid sequence: CATSEGWIGGYEQYF. The genes are TRBV15 and TRBJ2-7; tentatively, D is TRBD1 (6 bases). Germline-derived CDR1 and CDR2 are LNHNV and YYDKDF (reference sequence). Trimming removed 5 bases at V and 4 bases at J, with 18 bases between. CDR3 length equals 15 residues. The full variable domain, its missing parts supplied by reference TRBV15 and TRBJ2-7, is DAMVIQNPRYQVTQFGKPVTLSCSQTLNHNVMYWYQQKSSQAPKLLFHYYDKDFNNEADTPDNFQSRRPNTSFCFLDIRSPGLGDTAMYLCATSEGWIGGYEQYFGPGTRLTVT.

The chain's CDR3 is CASSPGTGAYEQYF. The CDR3 DNA sequence: TGTGCCAGCAGCCCCGGGACAGGGGCTTACGAGCAGTACTTC. The chain carries TRBV3-1 (or the pseudogene TRBV3-2) and TRBJ2-7; 10 nucleotides line up with TRBD1. The CDR3 runs 14 residues. Germline-derived CDR1 and CDR2 are LGHDT and YNNKEL (reference sequence). Germline trimming cut 4 bases from V and 4 bases from J; bases unmatched to any gene: 4.

The V call is TRBV7-2, the J call TRBJ2-2; TRBD2 agrees at 7 bases. V trimming: 3 bases; J trimming: 5 bases; junction bases outside the gene matches: 3. The V gene's germline CDR1 is SGHTA and CDR2 FQGNSA. This CDR3 comprises 14 residues. The CDR3, as DNA: TGTGCCAGCAGCTTTCGGGGGGTGACCGGGGAGCTGTTTTTT. Its protein is CASSFRGVTGELFF.

The rearrangement joins TRBV6-2 or TRBV6-3 to TRBJ2-7; D uncertain. The CDR3 is 16 residues long. Trimming took off 0 bases at V and 4 bases at J, with 16 bases between the two ends. CDR1 and CDR2 from the germline V gene are MNHEY and SVGEGT. Written as DNA, the CDR3 is TGTGCCAGCAGTTACTCCCCTTTCGGCTTGCGGTACGAGCAGTACTTC. Translating gives CASSYSPFGLRYEQYF.

This chain uses TRBV18 with TRBJ1-1, with 9 bases fitting TRBD1. CDR1 is KGHSH and CDR2 is LQKENI in the germline V gene. This CDR3 has 15 amino acids. Trimming cost V 2 bases and J 1 base; bases outside gene matches: 2. CDR3 loop: CASSPTTGGNTEAFF. The DNA for the CDR3 is TGTGCCAGCTCACCAACGACAGGGGGGAACACTGAAGCTTTCTTT.

The chain is built from TRBV6-4 and TRBJ1-1; D unclear. Germline V gene sequence: CDR1 MRHNA, CDR2 SNTAGT. The V end lost 2 bases, the J end lost 7 bases, and 8 bases lay between the germline ends. The CDR3 loop spans 12 amino acids. Here the CDR3 reads CASSDRRGEAFF. CDR3 nucleotide sequence: TGTGCCAGCAGTGACCGGCGGGGTGAAGCTTTCTTT.

The CDR3 DNA reads TGTGCCAGTAGTATAATCCTGGCTAGCGACCAAGAGACCCAGTACTTC. Amino acids: CASSIILASDQETQYF. The genes are TRBV19 and TRBJ2-5, with a possible D match to TRBD2 (6 bases). The CDR3 has 16 residues. V lost 2 bases and J lost 0, with 13 bases in between. Germline assignment: CDR1 LNHDA and CDR2 SQIVND (reference sequence).

A single count supports this clone. The rearrangement uses TRBV20-1 and TRBJ2-3, with 7 bases aligning to TRBD2. The CDR3 length is 15 residues. The V gene end was trimmed by 3 bases and the J gene end by 4 bases; junction bases not matched to a gene: 10. CDR1 and CDR2 from the germline V gene are DFQATT and SNEGSKA (reference sequence). The CDR3 spells CSASYRRESADTQYF. CDR3 bases: TGCAGTGCTAGTTATCGGCGGGAGAGTGCAGATACGCAGTATTTT.

J is TRBJ1-4 and V is TRBV28, with no clear D. This CDR3 contains 15 residues. Germline V gene lookup returns CDR1 MDHEN and CDR2 SYDVKM. Trimming shortened V by 5 bases and J by 3 bases, and 13 bases separated the two germline ends. CDR3 sequence reads: CASSLWGGSNEKLFF. The CDR3 region has the DNA TGTGCCAGCAGTCTCTGGGGAGGTTCTAATGAAAAACTGTTTTTT.

Of note for this clone: A junction boundary mismatches the germline segment, possibly from a read error. This rearrangement joins TRBV7-7 to TRBJ2-2; 12 nucleotides align to TRBD1. The CDR3 has 18 residues. CDR1 SSHAT and CDR2 FNYEAQ come from the germline V gene (reference sequence). CDR3 sequence (DNA): TGTGCTAGCAGCTCCTTCGGGGACAGGGGGCAGAACGCCGGGGAGCTGTTTTTT. It yields the protein CASSSFGDRGQNAGELFF.

The chain combines TRBV11-3 with TRBJ2-1; maybe TRBD1 (5 bases). Germline-derived CDR1 and CDR2 are SGHNT and YENEEA. The CDR3 length is 12 residues. Trimming took off 4 bases at V and 8 bases at J, with 9 bases between the two ends. CDR3 nucleotide sequence: TGTGCCAGCAGCTCAAACAGGTATGAGCAGTTCTTC. This gives the protein CASSSNRYEQFF.